This TCR beta chain originates from a study of shared clonotypes between healthy human individuals. Generated by immunoSEQ multiplex PCR, the TCRdb table keeps only in-frame clones and is missing some. The table shows about 640,000 clones, with 55% to 75% occurring only once. This clone was counted only a few times. The CDR3 length is 12 residues. Trimming removed 1 base at V and 0 bases at J, with 1 base between. Germline CDR1 reads SGHTS; CDR2 reads YDEGEE. J is TRBJ2-5 and V is TRBV5-8; the D is unclear. The sequence was collected from a woman in her twenties or thirties in good health. The sample was memory CD4+ T cells sorted from blood. Indicated subset: CD45RA-negative fraction. CDR3 in DNA: TGTGCCAGCAGCTTGTACCAAGAGACCCAGTACTTC. The encoded protein is CASSLYQETQYF.